These T cell receptor beta chains were read from a single sample in a study of shared clonotypes between healthy human individuals. TCRdb's copy holds only in-frame clones and misses some; the assay was immunoSEQ multiplex PCR. The data show fewer than 1.6 million clones, approximately 98.5% seen once. The sequenced sample consisted of naive CD4+ T cells sorted from blood. All receptors come from a man between 25 and 39 years old in good health. The CDR3 runs from the conserved cysteine through the conserved F or W. A D gene is named only where the DNA matches it firmly. Size is stated for part of the rows, as once, few or many counts, or as a class when the clone is expanded.

j_call d_call clone_size v_call cdr3_nt cdr3_aa
TRBJ2-2 - - TRBV18 TGTGCCAGCTCACTTAGCACCGGGGAGCTGTTTTTT CASSLSTGELFF
TRBJ2-2 TRBD1 once TRBV5-5 TGTGCCAGCTACTGGACAGGGCACACCGGGGAGCTGTTTTTT CASYWTGHTGELFF
TRBJ2-1 TRBD2 - TRBV30 TGTGCCTGGAGCACGGCTAGCGGTTACAATGAGCAGTTCTTC CAWSTASGYNEQFF
TRBJ1-5 - - TRBV5-4 TGTGCCAGCAGCGGAACTGGGAGCAATCAGCCCCAGCATTTT CASSGTGSNQPQHF
TRBJ2-4 - - TRBV28 TGTGCCAGCAGTTCAGGCCTAATGCTAGCCAAAAACATTCAGTACTTC CASSSGLMLAKNIQYF
TRBJ1-5 - - TRBV27 TGTGCCAGCAGTCCCCGGACAGATAGCAATCAGCCCCAGCATTTT CASSPRTDSNQPQHF
TRBJ2-1 - - TRBV18 TGTGCCAGCTCACCATATGCAGGGACCGGGTTGGCACACAATGAGCAGTTCTTC CASSPYAGTGLAHNEQFF
TRBJ1-3 - - TRBV5-4 TGTGCCAGCAGCACCTGGGACAACTCTGGAAACACCATATATTTT CASSTWDNSGNTIYF
TRBJ2-3 - - TRBV5-5 TGTGCCAGCAGCACCACCGGGACCCTCAGTATATCCACAGATACGCAGTATTTT CASSTTGTLSISTDTQYF
TRBJ2-7 TRBD2 - TRBV7-9 TGTGCCAGCAGCTTACTGACTAGCGGCCTCTACGAGCAGTACTTC CASSLLTSGLYEQYF
TRBJ2-1 TRBD2 - TRBV25-1 TGTGCCACCAGGGAAGCGGGGGGGGCCTACAATGAGCAGTTCTTC CATREAGGAYNEQFF
TRBJ2-1 TRBD2 - TRBV5-1 TGCGCCAGCAGCTTGGTTAGTCGGACTAGCGGGAGTAATGAGCAGTTCTTC CASSLVSRTSGSNEQFF
TRBJ2-1 - - TRBV4-1 TGCGCCAGCAGCCAATCTCGGGACAATGAGCAGTTCTTC CASSQSRDNEQFF
TRBJ2-1 - - TRBV7-9 TGTGCCAGCAGCCTCGATACCGGTGAGCAGTTCTTC CASSLDTGEQFF
TRBJ2-7 - once TRBV28 TGTGCCAGCGCCCCCTCCGGTGAATACGAGCAGTACTTC CASAPSGEYEQYF
TRBJ2-7 - - TRBV14 TGTGCCAGCAGTGAATTGTGGACGGTACCTTCTGGCGAGCAGTACTTC CASSELWTVPSGEQYF
TRBJ1-4 - - TRBV7-8 TGTGCCAGCAGCGGCCGGTGGGAAGGTATTGAAAAACTGTTTTTT CASSGRWEGIEKLFF
TRBJ1-1 - - TRBV28 TGTGCCAGCAGTTTTTACCGAAGGGGTGAAGCTTTCTTT CASSFYRRGEAFF
TRBJ1-2 - - TRBV20-1 TGCAGTAGTAGGGGTATCGATGGCTACACCTTC CSSRGIDGYTF
TRBJ2-3 - - TRBV11-2 TGTGCCAGCAGCTTCAGGGACCTGCGGGATACGCAGTATTTT CASSFRDLRDTQYF
TRBJ1-3 - - TRBV7-6 TGTGCCAGCAGCTTAGCACACTCGTCATCCTCTGGAAACACCATATATTTT CASSLAHSSSSGNTIYF
TRBJ2-7 TRBD1 - TRBV6-5 TGTGCCAGCAGACCCGGGACAGGGCCTGGTCGCGAGCAGTACTTC CASRPGTGPGREQYF
TRBJ2-3 - - TRBV28 TGTGCCAGCAGTTTAATAGGTCCTAGCACAGATACGCAGTATTTT CASSLIGPSTDTQYF
TRBJ1-5 - - TRBV30 TGTGCCTGGGGGGTCCATCAGCCCCAGCATTTT CAWGVHQPQHF
TRBJ2-3 - once TRBV15 TGTGCCACCAGCAGAGGGTTGGGGGACGCGCAGTATTTT CATSRGLGDAQYF
TRBJ2-1 TRBD2 - TRBV28 TGTGCCAGCAGTGGGACTAACTCCTACAATGAGCAGTTCTTC CASSGTNSYNEQFF
TRBJ2-1 TRBD2 - TRBV7-2 TGTGCCAGCAGTTCACTAGCGGATCGGTTCTTC CASSSLADRFF
TRBJ1-5 - - TRBV4-2 TGTGCCAGCAGCCAAGAAGAGGCGGTTCAGGTTTGGATTAATAGCAATCAGCCCCAGCATTTT CASSQEEAVQVWINSNQPQHF
TRBJ2-7 - - TRBV18 TGTGCCAGCTCACGGAGGGCCATACACTACGAGCAGTACTTC CASSRRAIHYEQYF
TRBJ2-5 TRBD2 - TRBV9 TGTGCCAGCAGCGTAGAGGAGGGACTAGCGGGATTTGAGACCCAGTACTTC CASSVEEGLAGFETQYF
TRBJ1-1 TRBD1 - TRBV5-1 TGCGCCAGCAGCCCCGGGATGGGACAGCCTAACACTGAAGCTTTCTTT CASSPGMGQPNTEAFF
TRBJ2-2 - - TRBV7-7 TGTGCCAGCAGTGGAATTGGGAACACCGGGGAGCTGTTTTTT CASSGIGNTGELFF
TRBJ2-1 - - TRBV11-3 TGTGCCAGCAGCTCCGAAAATGCCGGATACAATGAGCAGTTCTTC CASSSENAGYNEQFF
TRBJ2-5 - - TRBV28 TGTGCCAGCATGGCGCGTAGGAAAGAGACCCAGTACTTC CASMARRKETQYF
TRBJ2-2 TRBD1 - TRBV5-1 TGCGCCAGCAGACCGGGACAGGGGACCGGGGAGCTGTTTTTT CASRPGQGTGELFF
TRBJ1-5 - - TRBV30 TGTGCCTGGAACAAGGGAGGAGGGCAGCCCCAGCATTTT CAWNKGGGQPQHF
TRBJ2-1 - - TRBV9 TGTGCCAGCAGCCCCCCTCCCTACAATGAGCAGTTCTTC CASSPPPYNEQFF
TRBJ2-1 TRBD2 - TRBV7-9 TGTGCCAGCAGCCAAACTAGCGGAACCTACAATGAGCAGTTCTTC CASSQTSGTYNEQFF
TRBJ1-1 TRBD1 - TRBV28 TGTGCCAGCAGAACTCGACAGGGACCCACTGAAGCTTTCTTT CASRTRQGPTEAFF
TRBJ2-7 - - TRBV28 TGTGCCAGCAGACTTCGGGCGCCCAGAGAGACGCGGGTAGCCGAGCAGTACTTC CASRLRAPRETRVAEQYF
TRBJ2-3 TRBD2 - TRBV10-1 TGCGCCAGCAGTACTAGCGGGAAAAACACAGATACGCAGTATTTT CASSTSGKNTDTQYF
TRBJ2-1 TRBD2 once TRBV5-4 TGTGCCAGCAGCCGGGGGACTAGCGCATACAATGAGCAGTTCTTC CASSRGTSAYNEQFF
TRBJ1-3 - - TRBV29-1 TGCAGCGCTCACTCGGGCGGAAACACCATATATTTT CSAHSGGNTIYF
TRBJ2-3 TRBD2 - TRBV28 TGTGCCAGCACCAACCCTAGCGGGAGTTGGGCAGATACGCAGTATTTT CASTNPSGSWADTQYF
TRBJ2-1 - - TRBV6-1 TGTGCCAGCAGTGTACCGGGTTACAATGAGCAGTTCTTC CASSVPGYNEQFF
TRBJ2-7 TRBD2 - TRBV7-3 TGTGCCAGCAGCGGACTAGCGGGAGGTTACGGCGGGGAGCAGTACTTC CASSGLAGGYGGEQYF
TRBJ2-7 - - TRBV2 TGTGCCAGCAGATTAGCGGAGGCCTCCTACGAGCAGTACTTC CASRLAEASYEQYF
TRBJ2-1 - - TRBV9 TGTGCCAGCAGCACGCGACAGTCCAATGAGCAGTTCTTC CASSTRQSNEQFF
TRBJ2-1 - - TRBV4-3 TGCGCCAGCAGCCAAGATGCTAAGGCGGGGGAGCAGTTCTTC CASSQDAKAGEQFF
TRBJ2-7 TRBD2 - TRBV6-1 TGTGCCTCCTCCCCGGGACTATCCTACGAGCAGTACTTC CASSPGLSYEQYF
TRBJ1-5 TRBD1 - TRBV2 TGTGCCAGCAGTGAATTCGGACAGGGCGTTCAGCCCCAGCATTTT CASSEFGQGVQPQHF
TRBJ2-7 TRBD2 - TRBV28 TGTGCCAGCAGCCCTAGCGGGGAGACGGACGAGCAGTACTTC CASSPSGETDEQYF
TRBJ1-2 TRBD1 - TRBV18 TGTGCCAGCTCACCTGTTACAGGGGTGGGCTATGGCTACACCTTC CASSPVTGVGYGYTF
TRBJ1-1 TRBD1 - TRBV7-9 TGTGCCAGCAGCCCCCCCCTTGGTAGGGGGCTCGACACTGAAGCTTTCTTT CASSPPLGRGLDTEAFF